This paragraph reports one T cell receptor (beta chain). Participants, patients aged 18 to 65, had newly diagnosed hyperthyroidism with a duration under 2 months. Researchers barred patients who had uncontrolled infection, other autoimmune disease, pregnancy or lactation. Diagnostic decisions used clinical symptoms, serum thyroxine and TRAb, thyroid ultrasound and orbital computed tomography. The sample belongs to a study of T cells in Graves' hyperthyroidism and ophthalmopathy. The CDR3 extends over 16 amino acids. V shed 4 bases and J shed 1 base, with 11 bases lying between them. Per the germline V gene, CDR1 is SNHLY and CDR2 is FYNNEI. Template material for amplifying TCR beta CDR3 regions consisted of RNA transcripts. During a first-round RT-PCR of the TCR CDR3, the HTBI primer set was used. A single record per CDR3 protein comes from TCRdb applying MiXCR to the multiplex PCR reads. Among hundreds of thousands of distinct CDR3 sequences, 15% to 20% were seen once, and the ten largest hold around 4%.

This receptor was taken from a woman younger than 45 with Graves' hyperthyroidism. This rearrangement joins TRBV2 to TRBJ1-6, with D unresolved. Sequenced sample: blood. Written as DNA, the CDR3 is TGTGCCAGCAGTGTTCGGACGCGGTCCTATAATTCACCCCTCCACTTT. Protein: CASSVRTRSYNSPLHF. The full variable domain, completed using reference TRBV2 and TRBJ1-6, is EPEVTQTPSHQVTQMGQEVILRCVPISNHLYFYWYRQILGQKVEFLVSFYNNEISEKSEIFDDQFSVERPDGSNFTLKIRSTKLEDSAMYFCASSVRTRSYNSPLHFGNGTRLTVT.